These T cell receptor beta chains were read from a single sample in a study of T cell responses to AZD1222 COVID-19 vaccine. The table came from immunoSEQ multiplex PCR; TCRdb's copy has only in-frame clones and leaves some out. The sample includes 90,000 to 95,000 clones, roughly 88% of them seen just once. Sequencing was performed on peripheral blood, taken on day 0 of AZD1222 vaccination. Every receptor here comes from an adult in good health. Both conserved end residues are trimmed from each CDR3.

TRBV29-1	TRBJ1-1	SVGRDRGDTEAF
TRBV5-4	TRBJ1-6	ASSLGQGTNSPLH
TRBV5-1	TRBJ2-7	ASSLDGTYEQY
TRBV7-2	TRBJ1-5	ASSLVDGQPQH
TRBV3-1/TRBV3-2	TRBJ2-7	ASSPRLGQEY
TRBV29-1	TRBJ1-1	SGATGSGNTEAF
TRBV7-2	TRBJ1-6	ASSLTSGGLSNSPLH
TRBV6-5	TRBJ1-2	ASSPPGGVYGYT
TRBV7-9	TRBJ1-2	ASSPHHRDNYGYT
TRBV9	TRBJ1-2	ASSADQQGIYGYT
TRBV3-1/TRBV3-2	TRBJ2-7	ASSSQGAAEQY
TRBV24-1	TRBJ2-3	ATSDGTSATDTQY
TRBV6-2/TRBV6-3	TRBJ1-1	ASSSLGLLNTEAF
TRBV28	TRBJ1-4	ASRGAAFNEKLF
TRBV7-2	TRBJ2-5	ASSSPGKTQY
TRBV29-1	TRBJ1-6	SVEIGNSPLH
TRBV19	TRBJ2-7	ASSSTRGYEQY
TRBV6-5	TRBJ1-2	ADNDLTHYGYT
TRBV28	TRBJ2-7	ASILGTRSYEQY
TRBV27	TRBJ1-2	ASRPAGTGGSGYT
TRBV7-9	TRBJ1-5	ASSLDISNQPQH
TRBV10-3	TRBJ1-1	AISTTGTAHEAF
TRBV27	TRBJ1-2	ASRRVNREVGYGYT
TRBV9	TRBJ1-3	ASGDMALSGNTIY
TRBV5-5	TRBJ1-2	ASSVSGQGAGYT
TRBV11-3	TRBJ1-1	ASSLEQYGVAF
TRBV18	TRBJ1-3	ASSLDRGNGNTIY
TRBV5-1	TRBJ1-1	ASSRRVSVNTEAF
TRBV5-5	TRBJ1-1	ASSPVPGQGRNTEAF
TRBV7-9	TRBJ2-4	ASSSLVTGAKNIQY
TRBV2	TRBJ2-7	ASSGQGIIYEQY
TRBV19	TRBJ1-5	ASSRWGGGSNQPQH
TRBV7-2	TRBJ2-7	ASSLAPGKQY